This T cell receptor (beta chain) is from a study of OX40 agonist ivuxolimab in advanced cancers. Study background: The dose-escalation cohort had hepatocellular carcinoma, melanoma, renal cell or head and neck cancer. The dose-escalation cohort was over 65% male, with a mean age of around 60 years, ranging about 23 to 90.

V gave up 0 bases and J gave up 1 base, with 11 bases separating them. Germline V CDR1 and CDR2: SGHKS, YYEKEE (reference sequence). CDR3 length: 15 residues. With respect to this clone: The antigen is undetermined.

The method was immunoSEQ multiplex PCR; TCRdb's version includes in-frame clones alone and lacks a portion of them. The repertoire has about 71,000 clones, approximately 80% of them found once; the top ten carry approximately 0.44%. Findings of the study overall: Average numbers of expanded clones were greater in CD8+ T cells than in CD4+. Partly responding patients at 0.1-3.0 mg/kg showed some of the smallest clonal expansion.

Sequencing used CD4+ or CD8+ T cells sorted from blood, obtained in a trial of the OX40 agonist ivuxolimab. This TCR was sampled from an adult with an advanced solid tumor such as melanoma, head and neck, liver or kidney cancer. V usage is TRBV5-5 and J usage is TRBJ2-7; the D gene could be TRBD1 or TRBD2 (5 bases each). CDR3: CASSLAGTKSYEQYV. The CDR3 nucleotides are TGTGCCAGCAGCTTGGCTGGGACCAAATCCTACGAGCAGTACGTC.